This entry describes one TCR beta chain. Antigen specificity is unknown. These data belong to a study of cytomegalovirus exposure and HLA in healthy donors. Whole-study results and caveats: Through in vitro validation, a few CMV-associated chains were shown to be specific for CMV antigens.

Sequencing used immunoSEQ multiplex PCR; TCRdb keeps in-frame clones, though not all of them. The table lists 200,000 to 250,000 clones, around 80% of them singletons. The length of the CDR3 is 14 residues. V gave up 6 bases and J gave up 6 bases; unmatched junction bases: 9. The V gene's germline CDR1 is WNHNN and CDR2 SYGVQD (reference sequence). The chain has TRBV10-1 and TRBJ1-1, with TRBD1 matching 8 bases. Source material: PBMCs. The receptor was isolated from a woman aged 30 to 39 in good health and CMV-seropositive. The CDR3 loop reads CASSSRTGQAEAFF. In nucleotides, the CDR3 is TGCGCCAGCAGCTCAAGGACAGGGCAGGCTGAAGCTTTCTTT.